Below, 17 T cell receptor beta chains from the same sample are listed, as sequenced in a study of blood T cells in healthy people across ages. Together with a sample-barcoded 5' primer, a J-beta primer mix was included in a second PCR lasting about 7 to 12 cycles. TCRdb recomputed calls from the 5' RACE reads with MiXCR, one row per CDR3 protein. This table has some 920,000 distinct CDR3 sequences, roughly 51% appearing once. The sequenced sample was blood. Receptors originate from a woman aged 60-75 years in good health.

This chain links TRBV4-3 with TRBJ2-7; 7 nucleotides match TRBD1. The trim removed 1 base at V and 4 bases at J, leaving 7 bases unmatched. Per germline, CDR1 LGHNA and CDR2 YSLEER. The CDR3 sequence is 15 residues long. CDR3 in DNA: TGCGCCAGCAGCCAAGGGAAGGGGGCCTATTACGAGCAGTACTTC. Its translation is CASSQGKGAYYEQYF.

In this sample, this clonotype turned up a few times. CDR3 DNA: TGTGCCAGCAGCTTATCGGCAGAGCGGGACGGGCAGTTCTTC. This gives the protein CASSLSAERDGQFF. The V and J genes are TRBV13 and TRBJ2-1, with 7 positions matching TRBD2. V lost 2 bases to trimming and J lost 12 bases; unmatched junction nucleotides: 10. CDR1 is PRHDT and CDR2 is FYEKMQ in the germline V gene (reference sequence). This CDR3 is built from 14 residues.

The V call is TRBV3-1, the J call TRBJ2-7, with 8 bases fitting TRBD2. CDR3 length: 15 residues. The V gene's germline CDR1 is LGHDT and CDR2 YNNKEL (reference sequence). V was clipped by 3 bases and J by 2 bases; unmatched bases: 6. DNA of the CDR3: TGTGCCAGCAGCCATATTAGCGGGGCGGCCTACGAGCAGTACTTC. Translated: CASSHISGAAYEQYF.

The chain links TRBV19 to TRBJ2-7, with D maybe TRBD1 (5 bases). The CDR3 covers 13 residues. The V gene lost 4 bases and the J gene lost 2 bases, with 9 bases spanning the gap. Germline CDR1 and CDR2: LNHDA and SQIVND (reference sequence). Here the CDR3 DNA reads TGTGCCAGTAGTACCAGGGTCCCCTACGAGCAGTACTTC. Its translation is CASSTRVPYEQYF.

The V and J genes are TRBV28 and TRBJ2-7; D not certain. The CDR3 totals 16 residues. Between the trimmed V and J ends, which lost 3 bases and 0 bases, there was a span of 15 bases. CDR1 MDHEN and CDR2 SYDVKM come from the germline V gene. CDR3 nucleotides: TGTGCCAGCAGTTTTATGGGTAACCGACCCTCCTACGAGCAGTACTTC. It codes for CASSFMGNRPSYEQYF.

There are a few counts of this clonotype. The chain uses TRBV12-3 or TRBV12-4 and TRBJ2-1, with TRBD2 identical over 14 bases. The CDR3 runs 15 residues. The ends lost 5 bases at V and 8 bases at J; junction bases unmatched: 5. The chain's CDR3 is CASSVTSGRAHEQFF. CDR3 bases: TGTGCCAGCAGTGTGACTAGCGGGAGGGCCCATGAGCAGTTCTTC.

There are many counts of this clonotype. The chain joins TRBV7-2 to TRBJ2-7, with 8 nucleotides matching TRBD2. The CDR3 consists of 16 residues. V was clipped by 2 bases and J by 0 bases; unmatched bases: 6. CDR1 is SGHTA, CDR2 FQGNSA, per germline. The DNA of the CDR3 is TGTGCCAGCAGCTTAAGCGGGGGAAAAAGCTCCTACGAGCAGTACTTC. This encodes CASSLSGGKSSYEQYF.

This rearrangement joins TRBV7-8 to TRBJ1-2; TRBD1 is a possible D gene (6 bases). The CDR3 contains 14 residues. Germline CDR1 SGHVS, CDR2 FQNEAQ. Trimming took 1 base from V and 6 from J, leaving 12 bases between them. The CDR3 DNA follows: TGTGCCAGCAGCTTAGAACAGGGTTATGATGGCTACACCTTC. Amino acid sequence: CASSLEQGYDGYTF.

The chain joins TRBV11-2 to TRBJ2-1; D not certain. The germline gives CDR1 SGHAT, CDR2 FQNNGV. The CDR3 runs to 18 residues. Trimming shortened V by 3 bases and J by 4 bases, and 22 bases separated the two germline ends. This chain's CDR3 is CASSLFALRGARYNEQFF. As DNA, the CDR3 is TGTGCCAGCAGCTTGTTTGCCCTAAGAGGAGCTAGGTACAATGAGCAGTTCTTC.

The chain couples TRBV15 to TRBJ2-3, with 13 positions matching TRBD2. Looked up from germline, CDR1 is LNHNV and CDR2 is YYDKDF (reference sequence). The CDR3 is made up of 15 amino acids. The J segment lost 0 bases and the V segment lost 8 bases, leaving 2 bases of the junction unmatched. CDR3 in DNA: TGTGCCACCGGGACTAGCGGGACTAGCACAGATACGCAGTATTTT. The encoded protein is CATGTSGTSTDTQYF.

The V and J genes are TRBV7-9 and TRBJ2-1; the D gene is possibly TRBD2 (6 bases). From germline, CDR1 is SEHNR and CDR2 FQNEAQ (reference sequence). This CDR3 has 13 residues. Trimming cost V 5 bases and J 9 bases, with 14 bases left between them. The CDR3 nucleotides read TGTGCCAGCAGCGGTAGCGGTCACGGTGAGCAGTTCTTC. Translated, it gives CASSGSGHGEQFF.

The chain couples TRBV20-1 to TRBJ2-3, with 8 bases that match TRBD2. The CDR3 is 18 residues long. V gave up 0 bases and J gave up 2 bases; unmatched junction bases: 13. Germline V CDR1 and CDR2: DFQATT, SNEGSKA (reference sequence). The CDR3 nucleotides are TGCAGTGCTAGAGATCTCCTAACCCAAGCGGGGGTCACAGATACGCAGTATTTT. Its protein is CSARDLLTQAGVTDTQYF.

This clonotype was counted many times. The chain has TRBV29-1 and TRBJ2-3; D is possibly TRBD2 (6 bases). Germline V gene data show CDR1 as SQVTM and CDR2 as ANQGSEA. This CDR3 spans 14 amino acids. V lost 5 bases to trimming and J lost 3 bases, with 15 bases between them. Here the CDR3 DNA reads TGCAGCGTTCGACCGCGGGACGCGACAGATACGCAGTATTTT. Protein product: CSVRPRDATDTQYF.

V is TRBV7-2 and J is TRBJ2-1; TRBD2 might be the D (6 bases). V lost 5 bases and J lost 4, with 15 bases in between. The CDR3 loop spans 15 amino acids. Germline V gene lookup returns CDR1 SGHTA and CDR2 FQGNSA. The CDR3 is CASSVVGGTYNEQFF. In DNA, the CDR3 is TGTGCCAGCAGCGTCGTTGGCGGGACGTACAATGAGCAGTTCTTC.

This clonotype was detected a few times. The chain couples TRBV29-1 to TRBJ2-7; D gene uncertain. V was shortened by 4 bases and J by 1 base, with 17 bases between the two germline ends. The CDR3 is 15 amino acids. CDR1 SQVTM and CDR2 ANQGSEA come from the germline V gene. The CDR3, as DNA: TGCAGCGTTGGTTTCCTTAGGGCGGATTCCTACGAGCAGTACTTC. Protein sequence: CSVGFLRADSYEQYF.

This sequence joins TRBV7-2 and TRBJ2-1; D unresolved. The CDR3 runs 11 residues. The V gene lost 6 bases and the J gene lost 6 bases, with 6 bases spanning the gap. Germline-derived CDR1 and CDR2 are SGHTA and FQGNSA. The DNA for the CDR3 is TGTGCCAGCAGGCTTAGCAATGAGCAGTTCTTC. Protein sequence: CASRLSNEQFF.

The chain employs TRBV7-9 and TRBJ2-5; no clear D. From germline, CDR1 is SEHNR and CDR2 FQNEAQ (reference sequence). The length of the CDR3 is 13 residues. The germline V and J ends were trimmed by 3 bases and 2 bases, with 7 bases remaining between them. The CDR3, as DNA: TGTGCCAGCAGCTTCTCGCAGCAAGAGACCCAGTACTTC. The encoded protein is CASSFSQQETQYF.